This is a list of T cell receptor beta chains from one sample in a study of blood T cell repertoires in COVID-19. Sequencing used immunoSEQ multiplex PCR; TCRdb keeps in-frame clones, though not all of them. The sample lists tens of thousands of clones, around 90% occurring once. The sequenced sample consisted of peripheral blood. These receptors were obtained from a man aged 55 to 69 with active COVID-19. The CDR3 runs from the conserved cysteine through the conserved F or W.

v_gene	j_gene	CDR3aa
TRBV9	TRBJ2-1	CASSVVASGGRIEQFF
TRBV19	TRBJ2-7	CASSPGQIFSYEQYF
TRBV15	TRBJ2-7	CATSPRDSVGGQYF
TRBV28	TRBJ1-3	CASSLPGQGNTIYF
TRBV10-3	TRBJ1-6	CAISDQLTPKPLHF
TRBV6-4	TRBJ1-1	CASSAVGGGTEAFF
TRBV2	TRBJ1-3	CASSRIQSSGNTIYF
TRBV2	TRBJ1-1	CASTDRGVGTEAFF
TRBV3-1/TRBV3-2	TRBJ1-2	CASSHEAGGGYTF
TRBV5-1	TRBJ2-3	CASSQGTSGGISTDTQYF
TRBV5-1	TRBJ2-5	CASSLVGSQETQYF
TRBV10-3	TRBJ2-7	CATGQGHEQYF
TRBV20-1	TRBJ2-1	CSASRLAGAYNEQFF
TRBV9	TRBJ2-5	CASSPTTAGLAGGQETQYF
TRBV5-4	TRBJ2-6	CASSAAGTGTSGANVLTF
TRBV5-1	TRBJ2-1	CASSSTGHEQFF
TRBV2	TRBJ2-6	CASSKVTGGANVLTF
TRBV6-5	TRBJ1-2	CASSTRTGLAQGYTF
TRBV9	TRBJ2-5	CASSVRATETQYF
TRBV3-1/TRBV3-2	TRBJ2-5	CASSQDGGGGGWTQYF
TRBV3-1/TRBV3-2	TRBJ2-5	CASNDYDLPIETQYF
TRBV3-1/TRBV3-2	TRBJ1-2	CASSQDAVTGTARIFGYTF
TRBV4-1	TRBJ2-7	CASSQEERRVYEQYF
TRBV10-2	TRBJ2-3	CASSESKRGQYF
TRBV11-2	TRBJ2-7	CASSSLKGLASLYEQYF
TRBV28	TRBJ2-4	CASSWDRGNIQYF
TRBV7-9	TRBJ1-2	CASSLGGGANGYTF
TRBV11-2	TRBJ2-7	CASSLGYGQGIYEQYF
TRBV4-1	TRBJ1-2	CASSQEAGSRGYTF
TRBV7-2	TRBJ2-7	CASSLATSGSYEQYF
TRBV19	TRBJ1-1	CASSIGGQMNTEAFF
TRBV20-1	TRBJ2-7	CSASRQGDSYEQYF
TRBV9	TRBJ2-2	CASSVRAGNTGELFF
TRBV5-4	TRBJ1-5	CASSLGGGNQPQHF
TRBV28	TRBJ2-7	CASSLTEKYEQYF
TRBV7-2	TRBJ2-3	CASSLAGTGRSDTQYF
TRBV5-6	TRBJ2-7	CASRSTGTYEQYF
TRBV6-5	TRBJ2-7	CASTSGGSMGEQYF
TRBV7-9	TRBJ2-5	CASSPGAFGTQYF
TRBV2	TRBJ1-5	CASTLTGGLYSNGQPQHF
TRBV23-1	TRBJ1-5	CASSLRELRQGKNQPQHF
TRBV3-1/TRBV3-2	TRBJ1-2	CASSQGPITSGYTF
TRBV19	TRBJ2-5	CASSILGGQETQYF
TRBV3-1/TRBV3-2	TRBJ1-2	CASSPNYGTGGAGYGYTF
TRBV19	TRBJ1-6	CASSITGGNSPLHF
TRBV28	TRBJ2-7	CATQEAFRSYEQYF
TRBV6-5	TRBJ2-7	CASSYGQSYEQYF
TRBV30	TRBJ2-7	CAWSVGDQDEQYF
TRBV10-1	TRBJ1-2	CASSLGQGSGYTF
TRBV6-6	TRBJ2-2	CASSSTGWGTGELFF
TRBV6-5	TRBJ2-2	CASSYEGASGRELFF
TRBV5-4	TRBJ1-2	CASSSQTGGRGYTF
TRBV18	TRBJ2-2	CASSPSLGGLTGELFF